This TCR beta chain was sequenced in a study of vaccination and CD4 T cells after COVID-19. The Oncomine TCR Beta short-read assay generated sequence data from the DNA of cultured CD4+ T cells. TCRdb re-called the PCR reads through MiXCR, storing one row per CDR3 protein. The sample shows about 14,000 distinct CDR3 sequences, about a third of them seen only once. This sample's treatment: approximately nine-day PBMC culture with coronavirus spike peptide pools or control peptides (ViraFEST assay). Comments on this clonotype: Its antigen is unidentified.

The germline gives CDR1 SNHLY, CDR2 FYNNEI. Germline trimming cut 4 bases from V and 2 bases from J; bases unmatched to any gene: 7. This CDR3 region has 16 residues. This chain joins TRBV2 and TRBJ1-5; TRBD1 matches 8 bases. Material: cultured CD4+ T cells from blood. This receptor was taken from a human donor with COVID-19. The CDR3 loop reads CASSARTGWGNQPQHF. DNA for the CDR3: TGTGCCAGCAGTGCTAGGACAGGGTGGGGCAATCAGCCCCAGCATTTT.